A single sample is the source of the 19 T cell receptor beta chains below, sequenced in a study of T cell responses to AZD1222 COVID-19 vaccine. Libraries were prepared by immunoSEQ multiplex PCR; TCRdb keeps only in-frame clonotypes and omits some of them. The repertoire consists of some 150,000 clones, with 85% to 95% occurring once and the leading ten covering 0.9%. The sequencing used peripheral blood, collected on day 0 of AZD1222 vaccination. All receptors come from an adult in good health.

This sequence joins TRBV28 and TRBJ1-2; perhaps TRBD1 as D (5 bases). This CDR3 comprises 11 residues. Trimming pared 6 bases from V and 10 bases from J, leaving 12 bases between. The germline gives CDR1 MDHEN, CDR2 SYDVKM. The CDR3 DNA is TGTGCCAGCAGCCTGTCCAGGGTCTACACCTTC. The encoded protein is CASSLSRVYTF.

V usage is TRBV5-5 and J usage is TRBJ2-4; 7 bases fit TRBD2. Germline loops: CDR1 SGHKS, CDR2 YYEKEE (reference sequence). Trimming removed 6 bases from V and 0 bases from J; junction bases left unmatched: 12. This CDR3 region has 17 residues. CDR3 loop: CASIFGGTTLAKNIQYF. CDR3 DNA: TGTGCCAGCATTTTTGGGGGGACTACCCTAGCCAAAAACATTCAGTACTTC.

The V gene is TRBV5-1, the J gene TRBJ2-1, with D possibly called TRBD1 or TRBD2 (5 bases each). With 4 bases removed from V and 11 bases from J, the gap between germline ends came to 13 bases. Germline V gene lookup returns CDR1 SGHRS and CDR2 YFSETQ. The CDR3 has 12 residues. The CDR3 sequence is CASSPHRGQQFF. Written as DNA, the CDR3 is TGCGCCAGCAGCCCACACCGGGGCCAGCAGTTCTTC.

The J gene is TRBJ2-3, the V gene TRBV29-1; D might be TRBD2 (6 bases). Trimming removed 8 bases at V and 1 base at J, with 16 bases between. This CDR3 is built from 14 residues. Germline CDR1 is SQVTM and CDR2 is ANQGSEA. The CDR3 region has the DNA TGCAGCTCCCCCGGAGGGGCAGGCACAGATACGCAGTATTTT. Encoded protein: CSSPGGAGTDTQYF.

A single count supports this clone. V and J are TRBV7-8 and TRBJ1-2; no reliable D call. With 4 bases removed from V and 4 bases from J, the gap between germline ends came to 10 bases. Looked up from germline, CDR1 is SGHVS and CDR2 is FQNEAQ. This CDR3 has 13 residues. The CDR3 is CASSYGSRYGYTF. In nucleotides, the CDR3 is TGTGCCAGCAGCTACGGATCCCGCTATGGCTACACCTTC. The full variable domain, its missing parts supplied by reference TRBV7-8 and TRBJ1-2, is GAGVSQSPRYKVAKRGQDVALRCDPISGHVSLFWYQQALGQGPEFLTYFQNEAQLDKSGLPSDRFFAERPEGSVSTLKIQRTQQEDSAVYLCASSYGSRYGYTFGSGTRLTVV.

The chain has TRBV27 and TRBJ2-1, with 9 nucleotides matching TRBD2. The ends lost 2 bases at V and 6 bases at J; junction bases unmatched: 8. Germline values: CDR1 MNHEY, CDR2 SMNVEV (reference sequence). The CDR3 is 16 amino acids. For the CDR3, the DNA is TGTGCCAGCAGTTTAGCGGGGGGGACGATTAGCAATGAGCAGTTCTTC. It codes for CASSLAGGTISNEQFF.

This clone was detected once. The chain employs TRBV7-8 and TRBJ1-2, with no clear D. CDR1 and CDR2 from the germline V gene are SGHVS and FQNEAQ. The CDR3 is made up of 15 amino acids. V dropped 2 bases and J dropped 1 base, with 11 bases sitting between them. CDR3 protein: CASSLSPLRNYGYTF. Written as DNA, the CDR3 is TGTGCCAGCAGCTTATCTCCACTACGTAACTATGGCTACACCTTC.

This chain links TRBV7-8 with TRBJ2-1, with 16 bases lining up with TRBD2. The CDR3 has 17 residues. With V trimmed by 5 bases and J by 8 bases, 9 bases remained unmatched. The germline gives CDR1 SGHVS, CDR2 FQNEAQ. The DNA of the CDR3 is TGTGCCAGCAGCCTCGGGACTAGCGGGGGGGCATGGGATGAGCAGTTCTTC. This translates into CASSLGTSGGAWDEQFF.

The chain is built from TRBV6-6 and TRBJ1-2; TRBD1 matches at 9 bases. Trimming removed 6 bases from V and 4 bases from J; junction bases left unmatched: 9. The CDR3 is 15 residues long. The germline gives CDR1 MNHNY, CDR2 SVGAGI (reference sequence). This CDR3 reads CASSVPGQGGYGYTF. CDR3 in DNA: TGTGCCAGCAGCGTCCCGGGACAGGGAGGCTATGGCTACACCTTC.

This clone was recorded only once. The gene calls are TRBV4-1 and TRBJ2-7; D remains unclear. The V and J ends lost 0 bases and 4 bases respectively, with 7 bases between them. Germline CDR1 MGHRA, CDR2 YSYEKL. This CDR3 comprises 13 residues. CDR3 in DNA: TGCGCCAGCAGCCAAGAGACAATTTACGAGCAGTACTTC. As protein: CASSQETIYEQYF.

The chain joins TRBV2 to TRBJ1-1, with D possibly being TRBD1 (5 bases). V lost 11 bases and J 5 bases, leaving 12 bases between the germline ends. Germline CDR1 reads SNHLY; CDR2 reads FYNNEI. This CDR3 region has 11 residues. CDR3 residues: CAPFGATEAFF. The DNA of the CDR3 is TGTGCCCCTTTTGGGGCTACTGAAGCTTTCTTT.

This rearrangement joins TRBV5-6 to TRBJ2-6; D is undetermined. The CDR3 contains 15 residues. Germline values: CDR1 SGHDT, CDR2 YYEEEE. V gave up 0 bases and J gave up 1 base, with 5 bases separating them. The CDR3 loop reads CASSLGRSGANVLTF. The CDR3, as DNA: TGTGCCAGCAGCTTGGGAAGGTCTGGGGCCAACGTCCTGACTTTC.

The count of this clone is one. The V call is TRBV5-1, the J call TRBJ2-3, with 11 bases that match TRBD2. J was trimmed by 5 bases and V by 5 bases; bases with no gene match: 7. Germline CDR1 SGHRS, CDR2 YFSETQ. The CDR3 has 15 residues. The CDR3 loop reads CASSFSGGALDTQYF. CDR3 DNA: TGCGCCAGCAGTTTTAGCGGGGGGGCGCTAGATACGCAGTATTTT.

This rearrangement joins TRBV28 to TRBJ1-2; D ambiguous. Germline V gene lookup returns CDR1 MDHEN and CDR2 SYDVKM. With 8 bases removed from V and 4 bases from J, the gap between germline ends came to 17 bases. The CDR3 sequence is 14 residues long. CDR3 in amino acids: CASSTSDKVYGYTF. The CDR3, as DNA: TGTGCCAGCTCCACCAGCGACAAAGTCTATGGCTACACCTTC.

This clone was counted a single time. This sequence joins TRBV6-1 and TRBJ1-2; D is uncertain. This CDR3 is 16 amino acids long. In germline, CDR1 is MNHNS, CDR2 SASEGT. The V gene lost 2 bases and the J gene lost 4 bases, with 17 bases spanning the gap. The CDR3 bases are TGTGCCAGCAGTGAAAGCGGCAGAAGGCAAGTCTATGGCTACACCTTC. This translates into CASSESGRRQVYGYTF.

CDR3 bases: TGTGCCAGCAGCTTCGATTACACAGGGGTCTACGAGCAGTACTTC. Translating it yields CASSFDYTGVYEQYF. The V call is TRBV5-5, the J call TRBJ2-7; 7 positions agree with TRBD1. V was pared by 2 bases and J by 3 bases, with 8 bases of the junction left unmatched. CDR3 length equals 15 residues. The germline gives CDR1 SGHKS, CDR2 YYEKEE (reference sequence).

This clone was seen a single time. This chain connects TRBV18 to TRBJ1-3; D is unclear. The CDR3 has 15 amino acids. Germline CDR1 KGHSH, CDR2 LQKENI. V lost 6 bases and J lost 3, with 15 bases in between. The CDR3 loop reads CASSPGWGGGNTIYF. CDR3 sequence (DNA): TGTGCCAGCTCTCCAGGATGGGGTGGTGGAAACACCATATATTTT.

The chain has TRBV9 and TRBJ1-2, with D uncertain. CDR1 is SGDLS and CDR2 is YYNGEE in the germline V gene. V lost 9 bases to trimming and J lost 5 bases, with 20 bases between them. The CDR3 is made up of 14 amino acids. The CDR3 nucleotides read TGTGCCACCCTTAGGAGTGACTTTTTTTATGGCTACACCTTC. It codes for CATLRSDFFYGYTF.

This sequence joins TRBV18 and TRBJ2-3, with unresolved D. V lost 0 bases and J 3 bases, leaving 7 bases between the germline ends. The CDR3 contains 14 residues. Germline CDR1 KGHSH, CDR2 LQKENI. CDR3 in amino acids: CASSPPGLTDTQYF. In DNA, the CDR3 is TGTGCCAGCTCACCACCAGGGTTGACAGATACGCAGTATTTT.